Listed here are 14 T cell receptor beta chains from one sample, sequenced in a study of blood T cell repertoires in COVID-19. TCRdb keeps only in-frame clones here, not all; method: immunoSEQ multiplex PCR. Among a few hundred thousand clones listed, about 90% were seen once. The sequencing input was peripheral blood. The receptors here all came from a person aged 18 to 30 with COVID-19, enrolled during active disease.

The rearrangement uses TRBV19 and TRBJ2-7, with 7 bases identical to TRBD1. CDR3 length equals 13 residues. Germline V CDR1 and CDR2: LNHDA, SQIVND (reference sequence). With 3 bases clipped from V and 2 bases from J, the junction kept 1 base outside the gene matches. This CDR3 reads CASSMGQPYEQYF. The CDR3 DNA reads TGTGCCAGTAGTATGGGACAGCCCTACGAGCAGTACTTC. The variable domain in full, with the rest retrieved from reference TRBV19 and TRBJ2-7, is DGGITQSPKYLFRKEGQNVTLSCEQNLNHDAMYWYRQDPGQGLRLIYYSQIVNDFQKGDIAEGYSVSREKKESFPLTVTSAQKNPTAFYLCASSMGQPYEQYFGPGTRLTVT.

Only one count was recorded for this clone. V and J are TRBV27 and TRBJ2-3, with D perhaps TRBD1 (5 bases). The ends were cut back, 6 bases at V and 2 bases at J, with 18 bases in the middle. The CDR3 loop spans 16 amino acids. Germline CDR1 and CDR2: MNHEY and SMNVEV (reference sequence). In DNA form, the CDR3 reads TGTGCCAGCAGCCCATTGGGGCCAGGGCTCACAGATACGCAGTATTTT. Encoded protein: CASSPLGPGLTDTQYF.

The genes are TRBV27 and TRBJ2-7; 8 bases are a match to TRBD2. In germline, CDR1 is MNHEY, CDR2 SMNVEV (reference sequence). Trimming cost V 5 bases and J 0 bases; bases outside gene matches: 6. This CDR3 comprises 15 residues. CDR3: CASSTLAASSYEQYF. The CDR3 DNA is TGTGCCAGCAGTACACTAGCGGCGAGCTCCTACGAGCAGTACTTC.

The chain couples TRBV18 to TRBJ2-3; 9 positions agree with TRBD2. CDR1 is KGHSH, CDR2 LQKENI, per germline. V was pared by 3 bases and J by 6 bases, with 10 bases of the junction left unmatched. The CDR3 is made up of 16 amino acids. CDR3 nucleotides: TGTGCCAGCTCACCTACGGCGGGAGGGCCAGGGGATACGCAGTATTTT. Amino acid sequence: CASSPTAGGPGDTQYF.

The chain has TRBV13 and TRBJ1-2; a weak D match, TRBD1 (5 bases). V gave up 4 bases and J gave up 3 bases, with 12 bases separating them. This CDR3 region has 14 residues. From germline, CDR1 is PRHDT and CDR2 FYEKMQ (reference sequence). CDR3 sequence: CASSSLTDYYGYTF. The CDR3 coding sequence is TGTGCCAGCAGCTCCCTGACAGACTACTATGGCTACACCTTC.

The chain couples TRBV9 to TRBJ2-1; the match to TRBD2 covers 8 bases. Trimming removed 1 base from V and 4 bases from J; junction bases left unmatched: 4. Per germline, CDR1 SGDLS and CDR2 YYNGEE. The CDR3 runs 15 residues. The CDR3 sequence: CASSVLPSGYNEQFF. CDR3 sequence (DNA): TGTGCCAGCAGCGTACTCCCTAGCGGGTACAATGAGCAGTTCTTC. Together with reference TRBV9 and TRBJ2-1, the CDR3 gives the full variable domain: DSGVTQTPKHLITATGQRVTLRCSPRSGDLSVYWYQQSLDQGLQFLIQYYNGEERAKGNILERFSAQQFPDLHSELNLSSLELGDSALYFCASSVLPSGYNEQFFGPGTRLTVL.

V is TRBV13 and J is TRBJ1-1; tentative D call: TRBD1 (6 bases). Between the trimmed V and J ends, which lost 2 bases and 7 bases, there was a span of 14 bases. The CDR3 loop spans 14 amino acids. CDR1 and CDR2 (germline): PRHDT, FYEKMQ (reference sequence). Here the CDR3 reads CASSLSIGGSEAFF. DNA for the CDR3: TGTGCCAGCAGCTTAAGTATAGGGGGTAGTGAAGCTTTCTTT.

The chain uses TRBV7-3 and TRBJ2-2; 11 bases line up with TRBD2. Germline trimming cut 0 bases from V and 3 bases from J; bases unmatched to any gene: 6. Looked up from germline, CDR1 is SGHTA and CDR2 is FQGTGA. CDR3 size: 18 residues. The CDR3 DNA reads TGTGCCAGCAGCTTAACCACTAGCGGGAGTTATGACACCGGGGAGCTGTTTTTT. This encodes CASSLTTSGSYDTGELFF.

The chain has TRBV2 and TRBJ1-6; D gene unclear. The V gene lost 6 bases and the J gene lost 7 bases, with 16 bases spanning the gap. Germline V gene lookup returns CDR1 SNHLY and CDR2 FYNNEI. The CDR3 length is 15 residues. The CDR3 nucleotides are TGTGCCAGCAGCCTAAACAGCCTTGGGAATTCACCCCTCCACTTT. Its translation is CASSLNSLGNSPLHF.

The chain carries TRBV25-1 and TRBJ2-4, with D possibly matching TRBD2 (7 bases). The CDR3 contains 15 residues. Germline V gene lookup returns CDR1 MGHDK and CDR2 SYGVNS. V lost 2 bases and J lost 5, with 13 bases in between. The CDR3 loop is CASSEGGARENIQYF. CDR3 nucleotide sequence: TGTGCCAGCAGTGAAGGGGGGGCGCGTGAAAACATTCAGTACTTC.

The rearrangement joins TRBV9 to TRBJ2-1; the D gene is possibly TRBD1 (6 bases). The V end was cut by 5 bases, the J end by 7 bases, with 13 bases between. This CDR3 comprises 13 residues. CDR1 is SGDLS, CDR2 YYNGEE, per germline. This chain's CDR3 is CASRHREGNEQFF. CDR3 in DNA: TGTGCCAGCAGACACAGGGAAGGGAATGAGCAGTTCTTC.

The chain combines TRBV4-3 with TRBJ2-1; D is possibly TRBD2 (6 bases). V was trimmed by 2 bases and J by 1 base, leaving 9 bases between them. The germline V gene has CDR1 LGHNA and CDR2 YSLEER. The CDR3 has 15 amino acids. The CDR3 spells CASSQTSLSYNEQFF. CDR3 nucleotides: TGCGCCAGCAGCCAAACTAGCCTTTCCTACAATGAGCAGTTCTTC.

This clone showed up just once. This chain joins TRBV5-6 and TRBJ2-5, with D possibly matching TRBD1 (6 bases). Germline loops: CDR1 SGHDT, CDR2 YYEEEE. Trimming left V 0 bases short and J 3 bases short, with 6 bases between. This CDR3 is 13 amino acids long. The CDR3: CASSLDREETQYF. Here the CDR3 DNA reads TGTGCCAGCAGCTTGGACAGGGAAGAGACCCAGTACTTC. Full variable domain (outside the CDR3, taken from reference TRBV5-6 and TRBJ2-5): DAGVTQSPTHLIKTRGQQVTLRCSPKSGHDTVSWYQQALGQGPQFIFQYYEEEERQRGNFPDRFSGHQFPNYSSELNVNALLLGDSALYLCASSLDREETQYFGPGTRLLVL.

The J gene is TRBJ2-7, the V gene TRBV3-1 (or the pseudogene TRBV3-2); 7 positions agree with TRBD2. The CDR3 totals 13 residues. V was pared by 1 base and J by 6 bases, with 3 bases of the junction left unmatched. The germline gives CDR1 LGHDT, CDR2 YNNKEL (reference sequence). This CDR3 reads CASSQAGGLEQYF. CDR3 nucleotide sequence: TGTGCCAGCAGCCAAGCGGGGGGACTCGAGCAGTACTTC.